The 14 T cell receptor beta chains listed next were all sequenced from one sample in a study of beta chain features in type 1 diabetes. Overall study results and limits: Moderate yet significant TCRB CDR3 shortening was seen in Type 1 diabetes patients in all four CD4+ subsets.

Their specific antigens are unknown. Every isolated RNA sample was fully reverse transcribed, so sequencing captured expressed TCRB transcripts. Profiling relied on immunoSEQ multiplex PCR, and the TCRdb table lists in-frame clones only, not all of them. The sample shows more than 550,000 clones, 11% to 15% of them seen only once. Specimen: naive CD4+ T cells from blood. These TCRs come from a man younger than 35 with type 1 diabetes.

The V call is TRBV27, the J call TRBJ2-4; 12 bases map to TRBD1. V lost 10 bases, J lost 6 bases, and 7 bases stayed unmatched. From germline, CDR1 is MNHEY and CDR2 SMNVEV (reference sequence). The CDR3 loop spans 14 amino acids. CDR3 loop: CATSGTGGLNIQYF. Written as DNA, the CDR3 is TGTGCCACCTCCGGGACAGGGGGCCTAAACATTCAGTACTTC.

The rearrangement joins TRBV9 to TRBJ2-7, with TRBD1 identical over 7 bases. Losses at the gene ends were 4 bases for V and 7 bases for J; bases not matched to a gene: 11. The CDR3 extends over 14 amino acids. Germline V gene lookup returns CDR1 SGDLS and CDR2 YYNGEE. The CDR3 DNA sequence: TGTGCCAGCAGCCGGGGACAGATGAGGAGTGAGCAGTACTTC. Translating gives CASSRGQMRSEQYF.

This clone was found a few times. The sample contains more than one DNA sequence encoding this CDR3. The chain couples TRBV18 to TRBJ2-7; no clear D. V was shortened by 1 base and J by 1 base, with 5 bases between the two germline ends. The V gene's germline CDR1 is KGHSH and CDR2 LQKENI. The CDR3 sequence is 13 residues long. The CDR3 nucleotides read TGTGCCAGCTCACCACAAGGGTCCTACGAGCAGTACTTC. Encoded protein: CASSPQGSYEQYF.

This chain uses TRBV4-3 with TRBJ1-6; D may be TRBD1 (6 bases). This CDR3 is 17 amino acids long. The ends were cut back, 1 base at V and 7 bases at J, with 17 bases in the middle. The germline V gene encodes CDR1 LGHNA and CDR2 YSLEER. The CDR3 DNA sequence: TGCGCCAGCAGCCAAGTGGGAACACAGGGCAACAATTCACCCCTCCACTTT. Encoded protein: CASSQVGTQGNNSPLHF.

This clone was seen more than once but under ten times. The V gene is TRBV7-3, the J gene TRBJ1-1; D ambiguous. The CDR3 is made up of 16 amino acids. V lost 5 bases and J 4 bases, leaving 20 bases between the germline ends. Germline CDR1 reads SGHTA; CDR2 reads FQGTGA. The CDR3: CASSRDPRSVATEAFF. In DNA, the CDR3 is TGTGCCAGCAGCCGAGACCCCAGGTCGGTTGCCACTGAAGCTTTCTTT.

This clone was counted only a few times. The chain joins TRBV6-5 to TRBJ2-5; D is possibly TRBD1 or TRBD2 (5 bases each). Trimming cost V 5 bases and J 5 bases, with 18 bases left between them. CDR1 and CDR2 (germline): MNHEY, SVGAGI. CDR3 size: 15 residues. The DNA of the CDR3 is TGTGCCAGCAGTAATTCCGGGACCTTGGGGGAGACCCAGTACTTC. Its translation is CASSNSGTLGETQYF.

This clone was recorded a few times. This chain joins TRBV7-2 and TRBJ2-5; TRBD2 agrees at 9 bases. With V trimmed by 5 bases and J by 6 bases, 13 bases remained unmatched. In germline, CDR1 is SGHTA, CDR2 FQGNSA. The CDR3 spans 16 residues. Here the CDR3 DNA reads TGTGCCAGCAGCCCCAAGTGGCTAGCGGGGACCCAGACCCAGTACTTC. Translating it yields CASSPKWLAGTQTQYF.

The J gene is TRBJ2-7, the V gene TRBV5-1; 7 bases line up with TRBD1. Germline V gene sequence: CDR1 SGHRS, CDR2 YFSETQ. J was trimmed by 1 base and V by 0 bases; bases with no gene match: 10. CDR3 length: 17 residues. CDR3 amino acids: CASSLGTGAQPSYEQYF. The DNA for the CDR3 is TGCGCCAGCAGCTTGGGGACAGGTGCTCAACCTTCCTACGAGCAGTACTTC.

This clone was seen a handful of times. The V call is TRBV7-9, the J call TRBJ2-2, with D maybe TRBD1 (5 bases). The CDR3 has 16 residues. Germline V gives CDR1 SEHNR, CDR2 FQNEAQ (reference sequence). V was shortened by 4 bases and J by 4 bases, with 16 bases between the two germline ends. The CDR3 is CASSSRGHSSTGELFF. CDR3 DNA: TGTGCCAGCAGCTCGCGTGGACACTCATCCACCGGGGAGCTGTTTTTT.

This clone turned up a few times. V usage is TRBV4-2 and J usage is TRBJ2-2; 7 nucleotides align to TRBD2. V trimming: 1 base; J trimming: 7 bases; junction bases outside the gene matches: 6. The germline gives CDR1 LGHNA, CDR2 YNFKEQ. The CDR3 contains 15 residues. DNA for the CDR3: TGTGCCAGCAGCCAAGGGGAAGCGGGGAACGGGGAGCTGTTTTTT. This encodes CASSQGEAGNGELFF.

The chain couples TRBV28 to TRBJ2-5, with D maybe TRBD2 (6 bases). Per germline, CDR1 MDHEN and CDR2 SYDVKM. The CDR3 is 12 amino acids. The germline V and J ends were trimmed by 4 bases and 7 bases, with 10 bases remaining between them. CDR3 DNA: TGTGCCAGCAGTTGGGACTCGGGGACCCAGTACTTC. Translating gives CASSWDSGTQYF.

This clone was seen only a few times. The chain carries TRBV30 and TRBJ1-5; perhaps TRBD1 as D (5 bases). Trimming stripped 6 bases from V and 7 bases from J, with 16 bases between. Germline CDR1 GTSNPN, CDR2 SVGIG (reference sequence). This CDR3 has 13 amino acids. CDR3 amino acids: CACTTRGSQPQHF. In nucleotides, the CDR3 is TGTGCCTGTACGACCCGGGGGAGCCAGCCCCAGCATTTT.

This clone was observed a few times. The chain has TRBV7-2 and TRBJ2-1; 10 nucleotides agree with TRBD2. Germline V gene sequence: CDR1 SGHTA, CDR2 FQGNSA. The CDR3 runs 16 residues. V shed 2 bases and J 1 base; nucleotides not matched to a gene: 2. CDR3 in DNA: TGTGCCAGCAGCTTAACTAGCGGGACTTCCTACAATGAGCAGTTCTTC. It specifies CASSLTSGTSYNEQFF.

V and J are TRBV4-2 and TRBJ1-5; the match to TRBD1 covers 9 bases. Germline V lookup: CDR1 LGHNA, CDR2 YNFKEQ. V shed 4 bases and J 2 bases; nucleotides not matched to a gene: 6. This CDR3 has 16 amino acids. CDR3 residues: CASSPRTGEGNQPQHF. CDR3 bases: TGTGCCAGCAGCCCGAGGACAGGGGAGGGCAATCAGCCCCAGCATTTT.